The source of this TCR beta chain is a study of radiotherapy plus CTLA-4 blockade in lung cancer. The repertoire was sequenced with immunoSEQ multiplex PCR; TCRdb's copy has only in-frame clones and lacks some. The table shows more than 60,000 clones, with about 72% occurring only once. The CDR3 has 17 amino acids. The germline CDR1 and CDR2 sequences are SGHRS and YFSETQ. The V and J ends lost 0 bases and 1 base respectively, with 11 bases between them. The TCR was taken from a human donor with non-small cell lung cancer who had a complete response to radiotherapy plus ipilimumab. The material was peripheral blood, obtained from a patient treated with radiotherapy plus ipilimumab. The V gene is TRBV5-1, the J gene TRBJ2-6, with D possibly matching TRBD1 (5 bases). This CDR3 reads CASSLAGGQSGANVLTF. Here the CDR3 DNA reads TGCGCCAGCAGCTTGGCGGGCGGACAATCTGGGGCCAACGTCCTGACTTTC.